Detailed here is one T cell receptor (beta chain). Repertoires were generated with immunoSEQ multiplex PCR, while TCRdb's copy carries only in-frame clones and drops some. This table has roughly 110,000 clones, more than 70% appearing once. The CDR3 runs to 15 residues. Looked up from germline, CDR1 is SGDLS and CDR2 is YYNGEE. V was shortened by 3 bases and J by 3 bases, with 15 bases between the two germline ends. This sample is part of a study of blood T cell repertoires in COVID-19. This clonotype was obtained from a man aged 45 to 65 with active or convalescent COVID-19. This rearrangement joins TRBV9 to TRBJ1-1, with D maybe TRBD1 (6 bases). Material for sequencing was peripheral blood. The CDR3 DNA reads TGTGCCAGCAGCGCCTTTTCGGACAGCCACACTGAAGCTTTCTTT. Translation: CASSAFSDSHTEAFF.